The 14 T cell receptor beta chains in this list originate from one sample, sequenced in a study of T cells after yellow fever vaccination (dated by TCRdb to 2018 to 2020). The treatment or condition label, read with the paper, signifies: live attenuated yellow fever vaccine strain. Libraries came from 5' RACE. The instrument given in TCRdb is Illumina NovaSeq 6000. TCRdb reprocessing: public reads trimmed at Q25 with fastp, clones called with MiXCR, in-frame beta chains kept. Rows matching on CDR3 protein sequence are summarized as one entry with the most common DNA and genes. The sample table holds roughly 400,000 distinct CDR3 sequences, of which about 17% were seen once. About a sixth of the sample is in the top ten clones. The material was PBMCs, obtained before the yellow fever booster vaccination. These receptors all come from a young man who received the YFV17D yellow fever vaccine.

This CDR3 is CASTYIGTEQFF. CDR3 in DNA: TGTGCCAGCACCTACATCGGGACAGAGCAGTTCTTC. The gene calls are TRBV7-9 and TRBJ2-1; D may be TRBD1 (6 bases). This CDR3 spans 12 amino acids. V was clipped by 7 bases and J by 10 bases, with 14 bases between them. Germline V gives CDR1 SEHNR, CDR2 FQNEAQ (reference sequence).

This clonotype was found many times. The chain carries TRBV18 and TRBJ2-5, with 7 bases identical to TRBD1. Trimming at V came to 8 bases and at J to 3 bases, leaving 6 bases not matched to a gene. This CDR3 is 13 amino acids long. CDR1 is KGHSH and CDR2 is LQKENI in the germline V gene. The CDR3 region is CASSPGTEETQYF. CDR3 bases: TGTGCCAGCAGTCCGGGGACAGAAGAGACCCAGTACTTC.

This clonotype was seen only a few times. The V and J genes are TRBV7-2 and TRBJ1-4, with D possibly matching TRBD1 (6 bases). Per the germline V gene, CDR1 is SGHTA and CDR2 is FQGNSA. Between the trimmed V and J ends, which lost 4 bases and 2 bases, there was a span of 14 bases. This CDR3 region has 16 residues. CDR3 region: CASSSTGTRTNEKLFF. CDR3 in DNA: TGTGCCAGCAGCTCTACAGGGACCCGGACTAATGAAAAACTGTTTTTT.

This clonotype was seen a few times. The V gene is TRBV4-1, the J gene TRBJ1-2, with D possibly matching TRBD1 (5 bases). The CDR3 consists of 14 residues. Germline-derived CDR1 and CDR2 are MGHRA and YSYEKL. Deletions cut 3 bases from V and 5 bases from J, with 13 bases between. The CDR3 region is CASSQLREGYGYTF. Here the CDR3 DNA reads TGCGCCAGCAGCCAGCTCAGGGAAGGGTATGGCTACACCTTC.

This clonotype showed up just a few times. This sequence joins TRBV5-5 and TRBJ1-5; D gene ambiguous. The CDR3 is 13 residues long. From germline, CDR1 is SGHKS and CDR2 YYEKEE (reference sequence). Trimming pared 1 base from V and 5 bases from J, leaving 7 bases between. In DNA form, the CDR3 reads TGTGCCAGCAGCTTGATGGAATATCAGCCCCAGCATTTT. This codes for CASSLMEYQPQHF.

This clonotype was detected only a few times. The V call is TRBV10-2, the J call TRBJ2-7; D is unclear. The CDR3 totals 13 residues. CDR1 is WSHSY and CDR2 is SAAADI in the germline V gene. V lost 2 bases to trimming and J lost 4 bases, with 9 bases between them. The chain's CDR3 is CASSEPETYEQYF. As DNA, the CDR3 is TGCGCCAGCAGTGAGCCGGAGACTTACGAGCAGTACTTC.

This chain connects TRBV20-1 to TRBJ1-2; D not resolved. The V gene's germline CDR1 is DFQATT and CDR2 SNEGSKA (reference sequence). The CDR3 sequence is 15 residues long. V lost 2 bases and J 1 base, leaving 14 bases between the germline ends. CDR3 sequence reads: CSARYELSYNYGYTF. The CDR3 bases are TGCAGTGCTAGATACGAGCTATCGTATAACTATGGCTACACCTTC.

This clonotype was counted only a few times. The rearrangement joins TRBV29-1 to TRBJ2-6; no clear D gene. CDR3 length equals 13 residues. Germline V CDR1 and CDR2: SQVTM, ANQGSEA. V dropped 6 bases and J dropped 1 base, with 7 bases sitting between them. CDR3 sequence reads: CSVAPSGANVLTF. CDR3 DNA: TGCAGCGTCGCACCGTCTGGGGCCAACGTCCTGACTTTC.

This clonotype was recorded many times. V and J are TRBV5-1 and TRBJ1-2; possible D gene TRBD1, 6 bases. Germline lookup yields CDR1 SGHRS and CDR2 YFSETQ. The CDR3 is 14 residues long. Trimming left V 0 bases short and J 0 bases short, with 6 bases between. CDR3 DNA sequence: TGCGCCAGCAGCTTGGACAGGGCTAACTATGGCTACACCTTC. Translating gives CASSLDRANYGYTF.

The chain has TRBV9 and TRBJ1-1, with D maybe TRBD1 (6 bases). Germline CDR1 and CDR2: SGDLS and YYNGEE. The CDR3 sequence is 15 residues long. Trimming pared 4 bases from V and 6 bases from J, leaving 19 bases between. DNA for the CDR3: TGTGCCAGCAGCCGACAGGCCAATAGAGGCGCTGAAGCTTTCTTT. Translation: CASSRQANRGAEAFF.

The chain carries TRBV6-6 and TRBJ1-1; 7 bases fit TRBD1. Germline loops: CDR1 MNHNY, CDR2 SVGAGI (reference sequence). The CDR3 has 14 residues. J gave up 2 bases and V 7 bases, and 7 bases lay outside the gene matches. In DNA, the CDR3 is TGTGCCAGCATCACGGGACAGACAAACACTGAAGCTTTCTTT. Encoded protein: CASITGQTNTEAFF.

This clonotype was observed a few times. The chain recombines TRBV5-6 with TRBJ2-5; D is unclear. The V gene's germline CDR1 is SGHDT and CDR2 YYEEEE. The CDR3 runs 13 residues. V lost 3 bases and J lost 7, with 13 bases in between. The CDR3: CASSWAFSATQYF. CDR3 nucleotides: TGTGCCAGCAGCTGGGCCTTCTCAGCGACCCAGTACTTC.

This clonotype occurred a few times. The CDR3 reads CASSLGAANEAFF. The CDR3 bases are TGCGCCAGCAGCCTGGGGGCAGCGAATGAAGCTTTCTTT. The rearrangement joins TRBV5-1 to TRBJ1-1; TRBD1 might be the D (6 bases). Germline V CDR1 and CDR2: SGHRS, YFSETQ. The CDR3 covers 13 residues. V was cut by 4 bases and J by 7 bases, with 14 bases left in between.

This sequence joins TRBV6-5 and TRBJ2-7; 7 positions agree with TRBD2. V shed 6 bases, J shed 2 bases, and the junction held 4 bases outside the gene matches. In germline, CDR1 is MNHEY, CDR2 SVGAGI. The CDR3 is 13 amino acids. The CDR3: CASSGGNAYEQYF. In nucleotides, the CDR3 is TGTGCCAGCAGCGGGGGGAACGCCTACGAGCAGTACTTC.